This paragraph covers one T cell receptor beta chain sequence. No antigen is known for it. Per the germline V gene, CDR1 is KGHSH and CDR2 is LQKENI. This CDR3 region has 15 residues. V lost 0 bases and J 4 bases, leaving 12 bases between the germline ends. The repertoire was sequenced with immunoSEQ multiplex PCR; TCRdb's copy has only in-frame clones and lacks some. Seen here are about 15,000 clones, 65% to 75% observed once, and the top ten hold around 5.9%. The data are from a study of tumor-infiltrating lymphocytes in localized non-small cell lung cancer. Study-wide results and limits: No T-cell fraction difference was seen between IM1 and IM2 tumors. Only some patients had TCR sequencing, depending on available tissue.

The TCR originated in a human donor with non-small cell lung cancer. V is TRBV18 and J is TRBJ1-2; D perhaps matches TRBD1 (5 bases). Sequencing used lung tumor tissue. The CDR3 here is CASSPPSQAFYGYTF. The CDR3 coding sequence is TGTGCCAGCTCACCACCGTCACAGGCGTTCTATGGCTACACCTTC.